This is a list of T cell receptor beta chains from one sample in a study of PD-1 blockade in mismatch repair-deficient tumors. Clones were sequenced by immunoSEQ multiplex PCR, and TCRdb holds only the in-frame ones, with some missing. The sample has some 120,000 clones, about 86% seen once. Sequenced material: peripheral blood, taken 44 weeks after starting pembrolizumab. The receptor set was obtained from an adult with mismatch repair-deficient cancer. Each CDR3 is given with its conserved first and last residue. Fields, in order: CDR3 protein, CDR3 DNA, D gene, V gene, J gene, clone size. The D gene is left open where the match is weak. Clone size, where shown, is once, few, many, or a class for clones that have expanded.

CASSLHASYEQYF	TGTGCCAGCAGCTTGCACGCCTCCTACGAGCAGTACTTC	-	TRBV5-4	TRBJ2-7	-
CASSHGTGGYEQYF	TGCGCCAGCAGCCACGGGACAGGGGGATACGAGCAGTACTTC	TRBD1	TRBV5-1	TRBJ2-7	-
CASSSPGRKQFF	TGTGCCAGCAGCTCCCCGGGGCGGAAGCAGTTCTTC	-	TRBV6-5	TRBJ2-1	-
CASSDSREGHEQFF	TGTGCCAGCAGTGACTCGCGGGAGGGCCATGAGCAGTTCTTC	TRBD2	TRBV6-4	TRBJ2-1	-
CASSLFVSGATEAFF	TGTGCCAGCAGCTTATTCGTCTCTGGGGCCACTGAAGCTTTCTTT	-	TRBV7-9	TRBJ1-1	-
CATSRDELALDYYEQFF	TGTGCCACCAGCAGAGATGAACTAGCTCTTGATTATTATGAGCAGTTCTTC	-	TRBV15	TRBJ2-1	-
CASLGLAGGSSYEQYF	TGTGCCAGCTTAGGACTAGCGGGAGGAAGCTCCTACGAGCAGTACTTC	TRBD2	TRBV25-1	TRBJ2-7	-
CASSFSGEGRGYGYTF	TGTGCCAGCAGTTTCTCCGGAGAGGGGCGGGGCTATGGCTACACCTTC	-	TRBV27	TRBJ1-2	-
CASSLGQAPGELFF	TGTGCCAGCAGTTTGGGACAGGCCCCCGGGGAGCTGTTTTTT	TRBD1	TRBV27	TRBJ2-2	few
CASKRIGQTDYEQYF	TGTGCCAGCAAACGAATCGGACAAACGGACTACGAGCAGTACTTC	-	TRBV21-1	TRBJ2-7	-
CASSWTPEDNEQFF	TGTGCCAGTTCATGGACCCCAGAGGACAATGAGCAGTTCTTC	-	TRBV19	TRBJ2-1	-
CASSSAGGGTDTQYF	TGTGCCAGCAGCTCGGCGGGAGGGGGCACAGATACGCAGTATTTT	TRBD2	TRBV7-3	TRBJ2-3	-
CASSEGRTDYGYTF	TGTGCCAGCAGCGAGGGGCGGACAGACTATGGCTACACCTTC	-	TRBV9	TRBJ1-2	-
CASSLAQKGTEAFF	TGTGCCAGCAGCTTAGCCCAAAAGGGTACTGAAGCTTTCTTT	-	TRBV11-2	TRBJ1-1	-
CASSPDRADQPQHF	TGCGCCAGCAGCCCAGACAGGGCTGATCAGCCCCAGCATTTT	TRBD1	TRBV5-1	TRBJ1-5	-
CASSFYDGAPPEQYF	TGTGCCAGCAGTTTTTACGATGGAGCCCCGCCGGAGCAGTACTTC	-	TRBV28	TRBJ2-7	-
CASSLLTNGHTDTQYF	TGCGCCAGCAGCCTCTTAACGAACGGGCACACAGATACGCAGTATTTT	-	TRBV5-1	TRBJ2-3	once
CASSEGDPYEQYF	TGTGCCAGCAGTGAAGGGGATCCCTACGAGCAGTACTTC	-	TRBV28	TRBJ2-7	-
CASSYTLEVGWGFCTF	TGTGCCAGCAGCTATACCCTTGAAGTGGGCTGGGGATTTTGCACCTTC	-	TRBV7-2	TRBJ1-2	few
CASTPGGRWNQPQHF	TGTGCCAGTACCCCAGGTGGTAGATGGAATCAGCCCCAGCATTTT	-	TRBV19	TRBJ1-5	many
CASSFRLNTEAFF	TGTGCCAGCAGTTTCCGGCTGAACACTGAAGCTTTCTTT	-	TRBV27	TRBJ1-1	-
CASTRVSNQPQHF	TGTGCCAGTACCAGGGTGAGCAATCAGCCCCAGCATTTT	-	TRBV6-6	TRBJ1-5	-
CASSLARSGELFF	TGTGCCAGCAGCTTAGCGCGGTCCGGGGAGCTGTTTTTT	-	TRBV7-6	TRBJ2-2	few
CATSREDRASYEQYF	TGTGCCACCAGCAGAGAGGACAGGGCATCCTACGAGCAGTACTTC	TRBD1	TRBV15	TRBJ2-7	-
CASSQDWGSQETQYF	TGCGCCAGCAGCCAAGATTGGGGATCCCAAGAGACCCAGTACTTC	-	TRBV4-1	TRBJ2-5	once
CASSEGTGGNEQFF	TGTGCCAGCAGTGAGGGGACAGGGGGCAATGAGCAGTTCTTC	TRBD1	TRBV6-5	TRBJ2-1	-
CASSLGTSDEKLFF	TGCGCCAGCAGCCTAGGGACGTCGGATGAAAAACTGTTTTTT	-	TRBV5-1	TRBJ1-4	-
CASGIYEQYF	TGTGCCAGCGGGATCTACGAGCAGTACTTC	-	TRBV6-1	TRBJ2-7	-
CASSLWTSGPYEQYF	TGTGCCAGCAGCTTGTGGACTAGCGGACCATACGAGCAGTACTTC	TRBD2	TRBV5-8	TRBJ2-7	-
CASRGLAGVNEQFF	TGTGCCAGCAGGGGACTAGCGGGAGTCAATGAGCAGTTCTTC	TRBD2	TRBV2	TRBJ2-1	once
CASRLYSNQPQHF	TGTGCCAGCAGGTTGTATAGCAATCAGCCCCAGCATTTT	-	TRBV6-1	TRBJ1-5	-
CASSPLSGTAYEQYF	TGTGCCAGCAGCCCCTTGTCCGGGACAGCCTACGAGCAGTACTTC	TRBD1	TRBV7-6	TRBJ2-7	-
CASSIDPGGGNTEAFF	TGTGCCAGTAGTATAGATCCGGGGGGAGGGAACACTGAAGCTTTCTTT	-	TRBV19	TRBJ1-1	-
CAWSTGVDEQFF	TGTGCCTGGAGTACAGGGGTGGATGAGCAGTTCTTC	TRBD1	TRBV30	TRBJ2-1	-
CASSPSGSTDTQYF	TGTGCCAGCAGTCCTAGCGGAAGCACAGATACGCAGTATTTT	TRBD2	TRBV27	TRBJ2-3	-
CASSFYRAGNTIYF	TGTGCCAGCAGCTTTTACAGGGCTGGAAACACCATATATTTT	-	TRBV5-4	TRBJ1-3	-
CASSRRDRPANEQFF	TGTGCCAGCAGCCGCCGGGACCGCCCAGCGAATGAGCAGTTCTTC	-	TRBV5-5	TRBJ2-1	-
CASSVQEGGDQETQYF	TGTGCCAGCAGTGTACAGGAGGGAGGGGACCAAGAGACCCAGTACTTC	TRBD2	TRBV2	TRBJ2-5	once
CASSLDRGVGYTF	TGTGCCAGCAGCTTGGACAGGGGGGTAGGCTACACCTTC	TRBD1	TRBV5-4	TRBJ1-2	-
CASSFRAGAGDTQYF	TGTGCCAGCAGTTTCCGAGCGGGAGCGGGGGATACGCAGTATTTT	TRBD2	TRBV6-4	TRBJ2-3	-
CSVGISSYEQYF	TGCAGCGTTGGCATAAGCTCCTACGAGCAGTACTTC	-	TRBV29-1	TRBJ2-7	once
CASSPAGGQPQHF	TGTGCCAGCAGCCCGGCGGGTGGTCAGCCCCAGCATTTT	-	TRBV7-9	TRBJ1-5	-
CASSAGAKNIQYF	TGTGCCAGCAGCGCGGGAGCCAAAAACATTCAGTACTTC	-	TRBV9	TRBJ2-4	once
CAISPDRSSYEQYF	TGTGCCATCAGCCCGGACAGGAGCTCCTACGAGCAGTACTTC	TRBD1	TRBV10-3	TRBJ2-7	once
CASSHNKPGQGTDYGYTF	TGCGCCAGCAGCCATAATAAACCGGGACAGGGGACTGACTATGGCTACACCTTC	TRBD1	TRBV5-1	TRBJ1-2	-
CSVRRGTDTQYF	TGCAGCGTTCGTAGGGGGACAGATACGCAGTATTTT	-	TRBV29-1	TRBJ2-3	-
CASSVDYEQYF	TGTGCCAGCAGCGTGGACTACGAGCAGTACTTC	-	TRBV11-2	TRBJ2-7	-
CASSYSWGKSSYEQYF	TGTGCCAGCAGTTACTCATGGGGAAAGAGCTCCTACGAGCAGTACTTC	-	TRBV6-6	TRBJ2-7	-
CASTMTGHYEQYF	TGTGCCAGCACCATGACAGGCCACTACGAGCAGTACTTC	-	TRBV5-6	TRBJ2-7	-
CASSRRATDEQYF	TGTGCCAGCAGCCGACGAGCAACGGACGAGCAGTACTTC	-	TRBV11-2	TRBJ2-7	-
CASSSLRGPPKNIQYF	TGTGCCAGCAGTTCACTCAGGGGGCCGCCCAAAAACATTCAGTACTTC	TRBD1	TRBV27	TRBJ2-4	-
CASSLGHAYQETQYF	TGTGCTAGCAGCTTAGGACATGCGTACCAAGAGACCCAGTACTTC	-	TRBV7-7	TRBJ2-5	-
CASSPTNPGGADGYTF	TGTGCCAGCTCACCAACAAATCCAGGGGGCGCAGATGGCTACACCTTC	TRBD1	TRBV18	TRBJ1-2	-
CASSRMGGTTSGRSDTQYF	TGTGCCAGCAGCCGCATGGGGGGGACGACTAGCGGGAGGTCAGATACGCAGTATTTT	TRBD2	TRBV7-2	TRBJ2-3	few
CATSPTPDTGELFF	TGTGCCACCAGTCCGACACCTGACACCGGGGAGCTGTTTTTT	-	TRBV6-4	TRBJ2-2	few
CASSPQGLAGYEQYF	TGTGCCAGCAGTCCCCAGGGACTAGCGGGTTACGAGCAGTACTTC	TRBD2	TRBV28	TRBJ2-7	-
CASSYLRNNEQYF	TGTGCCAGCAGTTACCTTCGAAATAACGAGCAGTACTTC	-	TRBV6-5	TRBJ2-7	-
CASSQATREKLFF	TGTGCCAGCAGCCAAGCGACGCGTGAAAAACTGTTTTTT	-	TRBV4-2	TRBJ1-4	-
CASTFNSVEQYF	TGTGCCAGCACCTTCAACAGCGTCGAGCAGTACTTC	-	TRBV6-6	TRBJ2-7	-